This T cell receptor beta chain was retrieved from a study of low-dose radiotherapy and immunotherapy resistance in tumors. As for the study in general: Cohort 1 was given 0.5 Gy fractions every 2 weeks, 6.5 Gy in total. Cohort 2's total reached 13 Gy over 26 weeks, at 1 Gy per fraction every two weeks.

Regarding time point: before trial treatment. By its share, this clonotype is medium-sized. Alpha and beta chains were covered, as first-strand cDNA relied on TRAV- and TRBV-specific primers. A constant-region primer paired with the V-primer adapter amplified TCRs over approximately 18 PCR cycles. MiXCR, run by TCRdb on the reads, gives a single entry per CDR3 protein. The profile shows fewer than 90,000 distinct CDR3 sequences, roughly 30% of them singletons. The CDR3 extends over 13 amino acids. Deletions cut 6 bases from V and 8 bases from J, with 14 bases between. CDR1 is SNHLY, CDR2 FYNNEI, per germline.

The TCR sequence derives from a female donor with ovarian cancer. The rearrangement joins TRBV2 to TRBJ2-1, with D possibly matching TRBD1 (6 bases). The sequencing used PBMCs, collected before treatment. CDR3 residues: CASSPRQVDEQFF. DNA for the CDR3: TGTGCCAGCAGCCCGCGACAGGTGGATGAGCAGTTCTTC.